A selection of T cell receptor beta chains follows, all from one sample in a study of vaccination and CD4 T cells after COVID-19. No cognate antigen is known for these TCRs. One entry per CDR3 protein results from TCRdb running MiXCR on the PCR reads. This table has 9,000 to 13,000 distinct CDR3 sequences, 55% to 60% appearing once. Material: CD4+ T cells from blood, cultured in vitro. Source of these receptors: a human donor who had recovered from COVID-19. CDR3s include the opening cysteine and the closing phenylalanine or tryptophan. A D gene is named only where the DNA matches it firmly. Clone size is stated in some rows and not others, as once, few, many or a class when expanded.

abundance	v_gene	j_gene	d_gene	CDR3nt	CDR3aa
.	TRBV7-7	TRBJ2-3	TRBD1	TGTGCTAGCAGCCGGGACAGGGTTGATACGCAGTATTTT	CASSRDRVDTQYF
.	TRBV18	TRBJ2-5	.	TGTGCCAGCTCACCATCGACACTGCAAGAGACCCAGTACTTC	CASSPSTLQETQYF
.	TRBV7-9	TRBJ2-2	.	TGTGCCAGCAGCTTAGCGCGAAGGACGGGTAACACCGGGGAGCTGTTTTTT	CASSLARRTGNTGELFF
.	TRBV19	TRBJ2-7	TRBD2	TGTGCCAGTAGTGTCCGAGGGACTAGCGGGGGGGCTATACACGAGCAGTACTTC	CASSVRGTSGGAIHEQYF
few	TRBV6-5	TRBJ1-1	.	TGTGCCAGCAGTTACTCTCGGTCTCAGGGTGGCACTGAAGCTTTCTTT	CASSYSRSQGGTEAFF
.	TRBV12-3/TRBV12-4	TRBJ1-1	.	TGTGCCAGCAGTTTCAACAGCGTACCTAACACTGAAGCTTTCTTT	CASSFNSVPNTEAFF
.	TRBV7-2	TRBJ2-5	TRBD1	TGTGCCAGCAGCTTAGGGGACAGGGTCTTGGAGACCCAGTACTTC	CASSLGDRVLETQYF
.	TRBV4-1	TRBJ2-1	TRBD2	TGCGCCAGCAGCAACAGCGGGGGCCCCTACAATGAGCAGTTCTTC	CASSNSGGPYNEQFF
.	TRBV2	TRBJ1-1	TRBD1	TGTGCCAGCAGGCGGACAGGTCGTCAGGCTTTCTTT	CASRRTGRQAFF
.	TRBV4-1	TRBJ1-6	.	TGCGCCAGCAGCCAAGAAACCGCCTATAATTCACCCCTCCACTTT	CASSQETAYNSPLHF
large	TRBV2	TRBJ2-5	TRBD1	TGTGCCAGCAGAGCGACAGGGGCGGAAGAGACCCAGTACTTC	CASRATGAEETQYF
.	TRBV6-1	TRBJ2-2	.	TGTGCCAGCAGGCAAAGACTAACCGGGGAGCTGTTTTTT	CASRQRLTGELFF
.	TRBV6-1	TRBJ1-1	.	TGTGCCAGCAGTCCGAGGAGGGACTTTGTTGGGGCTTTCTTT	CASSPRRDFVGAFF
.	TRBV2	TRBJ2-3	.	TGTGCCAGCAGGCCGCTGGAGGATACGCAGTATTTT	CASRPLEDTQYF
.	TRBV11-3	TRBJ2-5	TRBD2	TGTGCCAGCAGCTCCCGTAGTCCTAGCGGGGGGAAAGAGACCCAGTACTTC	CASSSRSPSGGKETQYF
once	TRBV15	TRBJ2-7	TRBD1	TGTGCCACCAGCGTAAACCAGGGGGCCGAGCAGTACTTC	CATSVNQGAEQYF
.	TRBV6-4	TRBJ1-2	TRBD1	TGTGCCAGCAGTGACCAACAGGGGGGAGGTGGCTACACCTTC	CASSDQQGGGGYTF
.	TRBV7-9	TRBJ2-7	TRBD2	TGTGCCAGCAGCTTTCGGTCGGGGGGTATGTTCGAGCAGTACTTC	CASSFRSGGMFEQYF
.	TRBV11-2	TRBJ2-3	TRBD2	TGTGCCAGCAGAATACCAAGCGGGGGGGCCATAGATACGCAGTATTTT	CASRIPSGGAIDTQYF
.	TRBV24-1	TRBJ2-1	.	TGTGCCACCAGTGCGAGGAGCTCCTACAATGAGCAGTTCTTC	CATSARSSYNEQFF
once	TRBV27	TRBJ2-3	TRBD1	TGTGCCAGCGGTAGGCTAAAGGGGACAGTCCCTAGCACAGATACGCAGTATTTT	CASGRLKGTVPSTDTQYF
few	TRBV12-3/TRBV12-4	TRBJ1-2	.	TGTGCCAGCAGTTCCACAACTAACTATGGCTACACCTTC	CASSSTTNYGYTF
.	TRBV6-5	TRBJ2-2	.	TGTGCCAGCAGTTACCCCGGACAGTCGAACACCGGGGAGCTGTTTTTT	CASSYPGQSNTGELFF
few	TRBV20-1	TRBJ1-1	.	TGCAGTGCTAACGTTAGGGGTCTAACTGAAGCTTTCTTT	CSANVRGLTEAFF
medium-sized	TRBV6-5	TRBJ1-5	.	TGTGCCAGCAGTTACGATGGGTTTCAGCCCCAGCATTTT	CASSYDGFQPQHF
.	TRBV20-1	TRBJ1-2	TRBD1	TGCAGTGCACGCGGACAGGGGGCGAACTATGGCTACACCTTC	CSARGQGANYGYTF
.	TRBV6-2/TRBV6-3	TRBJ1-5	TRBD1	TGTGCCAGCAGTCCGGAAGGGACAGCTGACAATCAGCCCCAGCATTTT	CASSPEGTADNQPQHF
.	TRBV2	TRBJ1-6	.	TGTGCCAGCCGGGAAGGGGCTGGGAATTCACCCCTCCACTTT	CASREGAGNSPLHF